A single sample gave rise to the 3 T cell receptor beta chains below, sequenced in a study of regulatory T cells in long-lasting Graves disease. The TCR beta library used iRepertoire HTBI primers with Arm-PCR amplification of CDR3. Using its own MiXCR run on the multiplex PCR reads, TCRdb lists one record per CDR3 protein. Among around 400,000 distinct CDR3 sequences, 14% to 15% were seen once, and the ten largest hold around 7.6%. Documented time point: newly diagnosed GD, antithyroid drugs for less than 3 months. Extracted RNA from PBMCs served as the source of the TCR library. A further study also used this sample, focusing on T cells in Graves' hyperthyroidism and ophthalmopathy.

Sequenced here: peripheral blood mononuclear cells (PBMCs), sampled at new diagnosis, from a patient treated with antithyroid drugs. The receptors here all came from a middle-aged woman with Graves disease.

This clonotype was recorded many times. This chain links TRBV27 with TRBJ2-2, with D unclear. The CDR3 contains 14 residues. Germline assignment: CDR1 MNHEY and CDR2 SMNVEV (reference sequence). V lost 2 bases and J lost 4, with 8 bases in between. CDR3 sequence reads: CASSLRGSTGELFF. CDR3 in DNA: TGTGCCAGCAGTTTACGAGGCAGCACCGGGGAGCTGTTTTTT.

The J gene is TRBJ1-5, the V gene TRBV6-1; no clear D gene. Germline V gene sequence: CDR1 MNHNS, CDR2 SASEGT. There are 13 residues in the CDR3. Trimming shortened V by 5 bases and J by 1 base, and 6 bases separated the two germline ends. The DNA for the CDR3 is TGTGCCAGCAGTCAACAGAGCAATCAGCCCCAGCATTTT. Translating gives CASSQQSNQPQHF.

This clonotype has ten or more counts. V usage is TRBV11-2 and J usage is TRBJ2-5, with 8 bases lining up with TRBD2. J gave up 2 bases and V 8 bases, and 19 bases lay outside the gene matches. Germline values: CDR1 SGHAT, CDR2 FQNNGV. There are 18 residues in the CDR3. The CDR3 bases are TGTGCCAGCGGGATAGGTTGGTTAGTCGGACTAGCTCAAGAGACCCAGTACTTC. Translating gives CASGIGWLVGLAQETQYF.